The 26 T cell receptor beta chains below come from one sample, sequenced in a study of cytomegalovirus exposure and HLA in healthy donors (dated by TCRdb to 2017 to 2019). Libraries were built with the immunoSEQ multiplex PCR assay. For the multiplex PCR, a mixture combining 60 forward primers for TCR Vbeta segments and 13 reverse primers for TCR Jbeta segments was used. The source is immuneACCESS, and TCRdb retained only in-frame sequences with V and J called. Part of the clones is not carried over; for the studies checked, unresolved V genes explain less than half of this, and the remainder is unexplained. The sample records approximately 150,000 clones, roughly four fifths of which are singletons. The ten most abundant clones make up under 1.5% of the sample. Sample: PBMCs. Receptor source: a man in his 60s in good health and CMV-seronegative.

This clone was recorded a few times. This chain links TRBV30 with TRBJ2-3; TRBD2 matches at 12 bases. With V trimmed by 2 bases and J by 10 bases, 7 bases remained unmatched. In germline, CDR1 is GTSNPN, CDR2 SVGIG (reference sequence). The CDR3 is made up of 14 amino acids. The CDR3 DNA follows: TGTGCCTGGAGTCTAGCGGGGGGGCTTGTTTCGCAGTATTTT. This encodes CAWSLAGGLVSQYF.

This rearrangement joins TRBV30 to TRBJ2-5; D remains unclear. From germline, CDR1 is GTSNPN and CDR2 SVGIG (reference sequence). The germline V and J ends were trimmed by 0 bases and 5 bases, with 10 bases remaining between them. The CDR3 sequence is 13 residues long. CDR3 sequence reads: CAWSVLRMETQYF. CDR3 nucleotides: TGTGCCTGGAGTGTACTCAGGATGGAGACCCAGTACTTC.

There are a few counts of this clone. CDR3 residues: CASSRPGGEAFF. The CDR3 DNA sequence: TGTGCCAGCAGCCGACCCGGCGGCGAAGCTTTCTTT. The genes are TRBV11-3 and TRBJ1-1; D ambiguous. Germline V lookup: CDR1 SGHNT, CDR2 YENEEA. The germline V and J ends were trimmed by 5 bases and 8 bases, with 12 bases remaining between them. This CDR3 is 12 amino acids long.

This sequence joins TRBV5-4 and TRBJ2-1, with 10 bases lining up with TRBD1. Losses at the gene ends were 4 bases for V and 4 bases for J; bases not matched to a gene: 11. The germline gives CDR1 SGHNT, CDR2 YYREEE (reference sequence). The CDR3 length is 17 residues. The CDR3 DNA follows: TGTGCCAGCAGCCCTGGACAGGGGGTGGGTGTTTACAATGAGCAGTTCTTC. Translation: CASSPGQGVGVYNEQFF. The full variable domain, rest sourced from reference TRBV5-4 and TRBJ2-1, is ETGVTQSPTHLIKTRGQQVTLRCSSQSGHNTVSWYQQALGQGPQFIFQYYREEENGRGNFPPRFSGLQFPNYSSELNVNALELDDSALYLCASSPGQGVGVYNEQFFGPGTRLTVL.

The gene calls are TRBV11-2 and TRBJ2-5; D is ambiguous. The V end lost 5 bases, the J end lost 7 bases, and 14 bases lay between the germline ends. CDR1 and CDR2 from the germline V gene are SGHAT and FQNNGV. This CDR3 contains 13 residues. As DNA, the CDR3 is TGTGCCAGCAGCCTACAGCCTCCTGGGACCCAGTACTTC. This codes for CASSLQPPGTQYF.

CDR3 DNA: TGTGCCAGCTCACTCCGGGACAGGAGCTTCTATGGCTACACCTTC. Translating it yields CASSLRDRSFYGYTF. The genes are TRBV18 and TRBJ1-2; TRBD1 agrees at 8 bases. V shed 4 bases and J 4 bases; nucleotides not matched to a gene: 8. The germline V gene has CDR1 KGHSH and CDR2 LQKENI. The CDR3 length is 15 residues.

V gene TRBV11-3 combines with J gene TRBJ1-1, with D perhaps TRBD1 (6 bases). CDR1 and CDR2 (germline): SGHNT, YENEEA. The CDR3 runs to 13 residues. Trimming pared 3 bases from V and 6 bases from J, leaving 11 bases between. The CDR3 sequence is CASSLQGRAEAFF. The CDR3 DNA reads TGTGCCAGCAGCTTGCAGGGGAGGGCTGAAGCTTTCTTT.

This clone was observed a single time. The V and J genes are TRBV10-3 and TRBJ1-1; 12 positions agree with TRBD1. V was clipped by 2 bases and J by 10 bases; unmatched bases: 5. The CDR3 runs 14 residues. Germline loops: CDR1 ENHRY, CDR2 SYGVKD. The CDR3 nucleotides are TGTGCCATCAGTGAGACCGGGACAGGGGGCCTAGCTTTCTTT. Its protein product is CAISETGTGGLAFF.

This clone showed up just a few times. This chain joins TRBV5-5 and TRBJ1-2; 8 bases map to TRBD1. With V trimmed by 2 bases and J by 8 bases, 11 bases remained unmatched. Germline CDR1 is SGHKS and CDR2 is YYEKEE (reference sequence). This CDR3 has 15 residues. The CDR3: CASSFHAGTGRGYTF. DNA of the CDR3: TGTGCCAGCAGCTTCCATGCCGGGACAGGAAGAGGCTACACCTTC. The entire variable domain, with the rest obtained from reference TRBV5-5 and TRBJ1-2, is as follows: DAGVTQSPTHLIKTRGQQVTLRCSPISGHKSVSWYQQVLGQGPQFIFQYYEKEERGRGNFPDRFSARQFPNYSSELNVNALLLGDSALYLCASSFHAGTGRGYTFGSGTRLTVV.

The V and J genes are TRBV7-2 and TRBJ1-5; D unclear. CDR3 length: 15 amino acids. The germline gives CDR1 SGHTA, CDR2 FQGNSA. V lost 0 bases, J lost 6 bases, and 12 bases lay in between. CDR3 nucleotides: TGTGCCAGCAGCTTAGCGCTAAGCTCGAGTCAGCCCCAGCATTTT. This gives the protein CASSLALSSSQPQHF.

The genes are TRBV5-1 and TRBJ2-5; D may be TRBD1 (6 bases). This CDR3 comprises 15 residues. Per the germline V gene, CDR1 is SGHRS and CDR2 is YFSETQ. Trimming removed 2 bases from V and 4 bases from J, with 15 bases in between. CDR3 protein: CASSLTGFIGETQYF. The CDR3 region has the DNA TGCGCCAGCAGCTTAACAGGGTTTATTGGAGAGACCCAGTACTTC.

The gene calls are TRBV28 and TRBJ1-2; no reliable D call. Germline CDR1 is MDHEN and CDR2 is SYDVKM. Trimming took off 6 bases at V and 4 bases at J, with 27 bases between the two ends. The CDR3 consists of 18 residues. The CDR3 is CASSRMGGPKLGLYGYTF. In DNA, the CDR3 is TGTGCCAGCAGCAGAATGGGCGGGCCCAAACTAGGTCTCTATGGCTACACCTTC.

The chain employs TRBV2 and TRBJ2-7; D uncertain. CDR1 is SNHLY and CDR2 is FYNNEI in the germline V gene. The CDR3 contains 14 residues. With 6 bases removed from V and 0 bases from J, the gap between germline ends came to 12 bases. DNA for the CDR3: TGTGCCAGCAGGGGTTTGACTCCCTCCTACGAGCAGTACTTC. This gives the protein CASRGLTPSYEQYF. Based on the CDR3 plus reference TRBV2 and TRBJ2-7, the full variable domain is EPEVTQTPSHQVTQMGQEVILRCVPISNHLYFYWYRQILGQKVEFLVSFYNNEISEKSEIFDDQFSVERPDGSNFTLKIRSTKLEDSAMYFCASRGLTPSYEQYFGPGTRLTVT.

The chain carries TRBV7-9 and TRBJ1-2; 8 bases align to TRBD1. The junction had 8 bases not matched to a gene; V was cut back by 1 base and J by 7 bases. The germline CDR1 and CDR2 sequences are SEHNR and FQNEAQ (reference sequence). The length of the CDR3 is 15 residues. In DNA, the CDR3 is TGTGCCAGCAGCTTAGAAGACAGGGGCAGATCTGGCTACACCTTC. It encodes CASSLEDRGRSGYTF. Full variable domain (outside the CDR3, taken from reference TRBV7-9 and TRBJ1-2): DTGVSQNPRHKITKRGQNVTFRCDPISEHNRLYWYRQTLGQGPEFLTYFQNEAQLEKSRLLSDRFSAERPKGSFSTLEIQRTEQGDSAMYLCASSLEDRGRSGYTFGSGTRLTVV.

The chain recombines TRBV6-5 with TRBJ2-3; 11 positions agree with TRBD2. The CDR3 contains 15 residues. The V and J ends lost 6 bases and 4 bases, in that order; junction bases with no gene match: 6. Germline assignment: CDR1 MNHEY and CDR2 SVGAGI. CDR3 amino acids: CASRPRGLAADTQYF. The DNA of the CDR3 is TGTGCCAGCAGACCCAGGGGACTAGCGGCAGATACGCAGTATTTT.

The chain has TRBV28 and TRBJ1-1; 9 bases line up with TRBD1. Germline CDR1 MDHEN, CDR2 SYDVKM. J was trimmed by 5 bases and V by 4 bases; bases with no gene match: 5. The CDR3 is 14 amino acids. The CDR3 spells CASSSGQGDTEAFF. The CDR3 DNA sequence: TGTGCCAGCAGTTCGGGACAGGGAGATACTGAAGCTTTCTTT.

Only one count was recorded for this clone. The chain links TRBV4-2 to TRBJ1-2; 9 bases line up with TRBD1. Germline V gene data show CDR1 as LGHNA and CDR2 as YNFKEQ. This CDR3 has 16 amino acids. V dropped 2 bases and J dropped 4; count of bases not matched to a gene: 8. CDR3 region: CASSQWTGEDVYGYTF. The CDR3 bases are TGTGCCAGCAGCCAATGGACAGGGGAGGACGTCTATGGCTACACCTTC.

The gene calls are TRBV19 and TRBJ2-1; weak D call: TRBD1 (5 bases). The V end was cut by 4 bases, the J end by 5 bases, with 12 bases between. The CDR3 extends over 14 amino acids. Germline CDR1 and CDR2: LNHDA and SQIVND (reference sequence). This CDR3 reads CASSSQGLNNEQFF. CDR3 DNA: TGTGCCAGTAGTAGTCAGGGTCTAAACAATGAGCAGTTCTTC.

V gene TRBV9 combines with J gene TRBJ2-1; possible D gene TRBD2, 5 bases. The V and J ends lost 2 bases and 4 bases respectively, with 7 bases between them. Germline V gene data show CDR1 as SGDLS and CDR2 as YYNGEE. This CDR3 spans 13 amino acids. The chain's CDR3 is CASSVDSYNEQFF. CDR3 bases: TGTGCCAGCAGCGTGGACTCTTACAATGAGCAGTTCTTC.

This clone was seen more than once but under ten times. The rearrangement uses TRBV21-1 and TRBJ2-1; the DNA was not used to check the table's D call, TRBD2. TRBV21-1 is labeled a pseudogene. The CDR3 is 13 amino acids. The CDR3 coding sequence is TGTGCCAGCAGCAAAAGGCTAGCCGCGGGTGGGTTCTTC. Amino acid sequence: CASSKRLAAGGFF.

The gene calls are TRBV4-3 and TRBJ2-7, with D possibly being TRBD1 (6 bases). The V end was cut by 0 bases, the J end by 0 bases, with 12 bases between. There are 16 residues in the CDR3. Germline-derived CDR1 and CDR2 are LGHNA and YSLEER. The CDR3 protein is CASSQDRDISSYEQYF. For the CDR3, the DNA is TGCGCCAGCAGCCAAGATCGGGACATTAGCTCCTACGAGCAGTACTTC.

This chain joins TRBV28 and TRBJ1-6; D possibly corresponds to TRBD1 (5 bases). Germline V gene data show CDR1 as MDHEN and CDR2 as SYDVKM. Trimming left V 6 bases short and J 7 bases short, with 13 bases between. The CDR3 length is 14 residues. The CDR3 DNA is TGTGCCAGCAGGCCGGGGGGGACCAATTCACCCCTCCACTTT. Translation: CASRPGGTNSPLHF.

V and J are TRBV4-3 and TRBJ2-5; weak D call: TRBD1 (6 bases). In germline, CDR1 is LGHNA, CDR2 YSLEER. The V and J ends lost 4 bases and 0 bases respectively, with 15 bases between them. The CDR3 has 16 residues. The CDR3 loop reads CASSRLSRDNQETQYF. CDR3 bases: TGCGCCAGCAGCCGTCTATCCCGGGACAACCAAGAGACCCAGTACTTC.

V gene TRBV4-3 combines with J gene TRBJ2-1, with TRBD2 as a possible D gene (5 bases). Trimming removed 0 bases from V and 12 bases from J, with 18 bases in between. CDR1 and CDR2 (germline): LGHNA, YSLEER. CDR3 length equals 15 residues. The CDR3 here is CASSQEYSSPLGQFF. The CDR3 coding sequence is TGCGCCAGCAGCCAAGAATATTCTAGCCCGCTAGGGCAGTTCTTC.

This clone occurred once. The rearrangement uses TRBV18 and TRBJ2-7, with D unclear. Germline V gene lookup returns CDR1 KGHSH and CDR2 LQKENI. The CDR3 sequence is 16 residues long. Trimming took off 4 bases at V and 3 bases at J, with 19 bases between the two ends. The CDR3 sequence is CASSLGYERSLYEQYF. The CDR3 DNA follows: TGTGCCAGCTCACTAGGATATGAGAGGAGCCTCTACGAGCAGTACTTC.

This sequence joins TRBV9 and TRBJ2-1; a possible D gene is TRBD2 (7 bases). The V gene's germline CDR1 is SGDLS and CDR2 YYNGEE. The length of the CDR3 is 14 residues. The V end was cut by 5 bases, the J end by 4 bases, with 13 bases between. This chain's CDR3 is CASSEGGDYNEQFF. CDR3 DNA: TGTGCCAGCAGTGAGGGGGGGGATTACAATGAGCAGTTCTTC.